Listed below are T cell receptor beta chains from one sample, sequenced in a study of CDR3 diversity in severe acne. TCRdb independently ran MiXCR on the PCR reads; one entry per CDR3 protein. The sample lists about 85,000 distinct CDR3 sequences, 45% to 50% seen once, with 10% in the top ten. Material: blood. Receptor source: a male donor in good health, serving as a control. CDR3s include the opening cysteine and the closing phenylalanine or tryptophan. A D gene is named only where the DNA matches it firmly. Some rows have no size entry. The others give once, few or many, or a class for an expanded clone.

CDR3: CASSSQSGTGATLVGNQPQHF
DNA: TGTGCCAGCAGTTCTCAATCCGGGACAGGGGCGACCCTGGTTGGGAATCAGCCCCAGCATTTT
V: TRBV2
D: TRBD1
J: TRBJ1-5
size: .

CDR3: CASSVISPWEQYF
DNA: TGTGCCAGCAGCGTAATCAGCCCCTGGGAGCAGTACTTC
V: TRBV9
D: .
J: TRBJ2-7
size: once

CDR3: CASSRAGRIGTGELFF
DNA: TGTGCCAGCAGTCGGGCCGGGAGGATTGGCACCGGGGAGCTGTTTTTT
V: TRBV2
D: TRBD2
J: TRBJ2-2
size: .

CDR3: CASSYRGGTDTQYF
DNA: TGTGCCAGCAGTTACAGGGGCGGCACAGATACGCAGTATTTT
V: TRBV6-6
D: .
J: TRBJ2-3
size: .

CDR3: CSARVPARDLSGNTIYF
DNA: TGCAGTGCTAGAGTCCCTGCGAGAGACCTCTCTGGAAACACCATATATTTT
V: TRBV20-1
D: .
J: TRBJ1-3
size: .

CDR3: CASSPRDRPYEQYF
DNA: TGCGCCAGCAGCCCCCGGGACAGGCCCTACGAGCAGTACTTC
V: TRBV5-1
D: TRBD1
J: TRBJ2-7
size: many

CDR3: CASSLQNQPQHF
DNA: TGTGCCAGCAGTTTACAGAATCAGCCCCAGCATTTT
V: TRBV7-9
D: .
J: TRBJ1-5
size: few

CDR3: CASSQARGGHVAEAFF
DNA: TGCGCCAGCAGCCAAGCGAGGGGGGGACACGTGGCTGAAGCTTTCTTT
V: TRBV4-1
D: .
J: TRBJ1-1
size: many

CDR3: CASSLAGGFANTGELFF
DNA: TGTGCCAGCAGTTTAGCGGGAGGATTCGCGAACACCGGGGAGCTGTTTTTT
V: TRBV2
D: TRBD2
J: TRBJ2-2
size: many

CDR3: CASSLDGTSIEQYF
DNA: TGTGCCAGCAGCTTAGACGGGACTAGCATAGAGCAGTACTTC
V: TRBV7-9
D: TRBD2
J: TRBJ2-7
size: .

CDR3: CASSLGTWTYEQYF
DNA: TGCGCCAGCAGCTTGGGGACATGGACCTACGAGCAGTACTTC
V: TRBV5-1
D: .
J: TRBJ2-7
size: .

CDR3: CASSGMNSGNIQYF
DNA: TGCGCCAGCAGTGGTATGAATTCGGGGAACATTCAGTACTTC
V: TRBV10-2
D: .
J: TRBJ2-4
size: many

CDR3: CATSGGGKTGSCDGYTF
DNA: TGTGCCACCAGTGGGGGGGGGAAGACAGGGAGCTGCGATGGCTACACCTTC
V: TRBV24-1
D: TRBD1
J: TRBJ1-2
size: once

CDR3: CASRLDLNTEAFF
DNA: TGTGCCAGCAGGCTGGACCTAAACACTGAAGCTTTCTTT
V: TRBV6-6
D: .
J: TRBJ1-1
size: many

CDR3: CASSLAGTGELFF
DNA: TGTGCCAGCAGCTTAGCGGGAACCGGGGAGCTGTTTTTT
V: TRBV5-6
D: TRBD2
J: TRBJ2-2
size: .

CDR3: CATIPGQTYEQYF
DNA: TGTGCCACCATACCGGGACAGACATACGAGCAGTACTTC
V: TRBV10-3
D: TRBD1
J: TRBJ2-7
size: few

CDR3: CSVGGLAGAYEQYF
DNA: TGCAGCGTTGGGGGACTAGCGGGGGCCTACGAGCAGTACTTC
V: TRBV29-1
D: TRBD2
J: TRBJ2-7
size: .

CDR3: CASSSVPPPGETQYF
DNA: TGTGCCAGCAGCTCGGTCCCCCCTCCTGGAGAGACCCAGTACTTC
V: TRBV11-2
D: .
J: TRBJ2-5
size: .

CDR3: CATRASPNSYEQYF
DNA: TGTGCCACCAGGGCGTCCCCTAACTCCTACGAGCAGTACTTC
V: TRBV15
D: .
J: TRBJ2-7
size: .

CDR3: CASSPPRLHIDTQYF
DNA: TGTGCCAGCAGCCCACCCAGGCTGCATATAGATACGCAGTATTTT
V: TRBV9
D: .
J: TRBJ2-3
size: .

CDR3: CASSLSPVPTDTQYF
DNA: TGTGCCAGCAGTTTATCGCCGGTACCCACAGATACGCAGTATTTT
V: TRBV27
D: .
J: TRBJ2-3
size: .

CDR3: CSVGLGLAKYEQYF
DNA: TGCAGCGTTGGGTTGGGACTAGCGAAATACGAGCAGTACTTC
V: TRBV29-1
D: TRBD2
J: TRBJ2-7
size: many

CDR3: CASSPQTGDEKLFF
DNA: TGTGCCAGCAGCCCCCAGACAGGGGATGAAAAACTGTTTTTT
V: TRBV7-9
D: TRBD1
J: TRBJ1-4
size: .

CDR3: CASTRDISNQPQHF
DNA: TGTGCCAGCACCCGGGACATAAGCAATCAGCCCCAGCATTTT
V: TRBV9
D: .
J: TRBJ1-5
size: few

CDR3: CASSLEGQVNTEAFF
DNA: TGTGCCAGCAGCTTAGAGGGGCAGGTGAACACTGAAGCTTTCTTT
V: TRBV7-3
D: .
J: TRBJ1-1
size: .

CDR3: CSVPFGISEGYTF
DNA: TGCAGCGTTCCCTTTGGGATCTCGGAGGGCTACACCTTC
V: TRBV29-1
D: .
J: TRBJ1-2
size: few

CDR3: CASSLVEGYEAFF
DNA: TGCGCCAGCAGCTTGGTTGAGGGATATGAAGCTTTCTTT
V: TRBV5-1
D: .
J: TRBJ1-1
size: many

CDR3: CASSSRDNNQPQHF
DNA: TGTGCCAGCAGCTCCCGGGACAACAATCAGCCCCAGCATTTT
V: TRBV13
D: .
J: TRBJ1-5
size: many

CDR3: CASSEYRSPDYGYTF
DNA: TGTGCCAGCAGTGAATATCGAAGTCCGGACTATGGCTACACCTTC
V: TRBV25-1
D: .
J: TRBJ1-2
size: many

CDR3: CASSLQTDTQYF
DNA: TGCGCCAGCAGCTTGCAAACAGATACGCAGTATTTT
V: TRBV5-1
D: .
J: TRBJ2-3
size: medium-sized

CDR3: CAWSVLKTGGKNYGYTF
DNA: TGTGCCTGGAGTGTACTCAAGACAGGGGGCAAAAACTATGGCTACACCTTC
V: TRBV30
D: TRBD1
J: TRBJ1-2
size: .

CDR3: CASSLGFRTGIAGAQETQYF
DNA: TGTGCCAGCAGCTTAGGATTCAGGACAGGGATAGCGGGGGCCCAAGAGACCCAGTACTTC
V: TRBV11-1
D: .
J: TRBJ2-5
size: .

CDR3: CASSFSFGGNTIYF
DNA: TGTGCCAGCAGTTTTTCGTTCGGGGGTAACACCATATATTTT
V: TRBV12-3/TRBV12-4
D: .
J: TRBJ1-3
size: .

CDR3: CASSLQGGGYTF
DNA: TGTGCCAGCAGCCTTCAGGGAGGTGGCTACACCTTC
V: TRBV5-6
D: .
J: TRBJ1-2
size: .

CDR3: CSASKGGQLNTEAFF
DNA: TGCAGTGCTAGTAAGGGGGGACAGCTGAACACTGAAGCTTTCTTT
V: TRBV20-1
D: TRBD1
J: TRBJ1-1
size: .

CDR3: CATSTRTGDKKLFF
DNA: TGTGCCACCAGCACAAGGACAGGGGATAAAAAACTGTTTTTT
V: TRBV15
D: TRBD1
J: TRBJ1-4
size: .

CDR3: CAISESSDTYEQYF
DNA: TGTGCCATCAGTGAGTCCTCGGACACCTACGAGCAGTACTTC
V: TRBV10-3
D: .
J: TRBJ2-7
size: many

CDR3: CSASPGLAGNEQFF
DNA: TGCAGTGCTAGCCCCGGACTAGCGGGCAATGAGCAGTTCTTC
V: TRBV20-1
D: TRBD2
J: TRBJ2-1
size: .

CDR3: CASSFPVRSDRETDQPQHF
DNA: TGTGCCAGCAGTTTTCCCGTTCGATCGGACAGGGAGACTGATCAGCCCCAGCATTTT
V: TRBV28
D: TRBD1
J: TRBJ1-5
size: many

CDR3: CASSVGGGTDTQYF
DNA: TGTGCCAGCAGTGTCGGCGGGGGCACAGATACGCAGTATTTT
V: TRBV6-4
D: .
J: TRBJ2-3
size: .

CDR3: CATSMKTSGTYQETQYF
DNA: TGTGCCACCAGCATGAAGACTAGCGGGACGTACCAAGAGACCCAGTACTTC
V: TRBV15
D: TRBD2
J: TRBJ2-5
size: .

CDR3: CASSLPRGRASGSSSYNEQFF
DNA: TGTGCCAGCAGCTTACCCAGGGGGAGGGCTAGCGGGAGCTCCTCCTACAATGAGCAGTTCTTC
V: TRBV5-4
D: TRBD2
J: TRBJ2-1
size: many

CDR3: CASSPASLYEQYF
DNA: TGCGCCAGCAGCCCGGCTAGCCTATACGAGCAGTACTTC
V: TRBV5-1
D: .
J: TRBJ2-7
size: .

CDR3: CASSERGLNTGELFF
DNA: TGTGCCAGCAGTGAACGGGGATTGAACACCGGGGAGCTGTTTTTT
V: TRBV6-1
D: .
J: TRBJ2-2
size: many

CDR3: CSASGTTEAFF
DNA: TGCAGTGCCTCGGGCACCACTGAAGCTTTCTTT
V: TRBV20-1
D: .
J: TRBJ1-1
size: .

CDR3: CASSGDQRGETQYF
DNA: TGTGCCAGCAGCGGGGACCAGAGAGGAGAGACCCAGTACTTC
V: TRBV9
D: .
J: TRBJ2-5
size: .

CDR3: CASSPELDGELFF
DNA: TGTGCCAGCAGCCCAGAATTGGACGGGGAGCTGTTTTTT
V: TRBV7-3
D: .
J: TRBJ2-2
size: few

CDR3: CASSYPDRDNSPLHF
DNA: TGTGCCAGCAGTTACCCGGACAGGGATAATTCACCCCTCCACTTT
V: TRBV6-4
D: TRBD1
J: TRBJ1-6
size: .

CDR3: CASSGGPEAFF
DNA: TGTGCCAGTTCAGGGGGCCCTGAAGCTTTCTTT
V: TRBV9
D: TRBD1
J: TRBJ1-1
size: many

CDR3: CASSLGQLRMNTEAFF
DNA: TGTGCCAGCAGCTTGGGACAGCTAAGGATGAACACTGAAGCTTTCTTT
V: TRBV7-3
D: TRBD1
J: TRBJ1-1
size: many

CDR3: CASSNFGPGYGYTF
DNA: TGTGCCAGCAGCAATTTTGGACCCGGCTATGGCTACACCTTC
V: TRBV9
D: .
J: TRBJ1-2
size: .

CDR3: CATSDPGQEVGYTF
DNA: TGTGCCACCAGTGACCCGGGACAGGAGGTTGGCTACACCTTC
V: TRBV24-1
D: TRBD1
J: TRBJ1-2
size: few

CDR3: CASSPDISGNTIYF
DNA: TGTGCCAGCAGCCCGGACATCTCTGGAAACACCATATATTTT
V: TRBV7-2
D: .
J: TRBJ1-3
size: .

CDR3: CSGGQPNRETQYF
DNA: TGCAGCGGGGGACAGCCGAACCGGGAGACCCAGTACTTC
V: TRBV29-1
D: TRBD1
J: TRBJ2-5
size: few

CDR3: CASGQGLDYGYTF
DNA: TGCGCCAGCGGACAGGGTCTGGACTATGGCTACACCTTC
V: TRBV25-1
D: TRBD1
J: TRBJ1-2
size: .

CDR3: CASSLGVAEYF
DNA: TGTGCCAGCAGCTTGGGGGTTGCGGAGTACTTC
V: TRBV7-2
D: .
J: TRBJ2-7
size: .

CDR3: CASSPRDRDFEAFF
DNA: TGTGCCAGCAGCCCCCGGGACAGGGATTTTGAAGCTTTCTTT
V: TRBV11-3
D: TRBD1
J: TRBJ1-1
size: many

CDR3: CASSQGTSGRHSYNEQFF
DNA: TGCGCCAGCAGCCAAGGCACTAGCGGGAGGCACTCCTACAATGAGCAGTTCTTC
V: TRBV4-1
D: TRBD2
J: TRBJ2-1
size: many

CDR3: CASTQGDQEAQYF
DNA: TGTGCCAGCACCCAGGGGGACCAAGAGGCCCAGTACTTC
V: TRBV2
D: TRBD1
J: TRBJ2-5
size: .

CDR3: CASTPWTGGNQPQHFGGGQETQYF
DNA: .
V: TRBV2
D: .
J: TRBJ2-7
size: .